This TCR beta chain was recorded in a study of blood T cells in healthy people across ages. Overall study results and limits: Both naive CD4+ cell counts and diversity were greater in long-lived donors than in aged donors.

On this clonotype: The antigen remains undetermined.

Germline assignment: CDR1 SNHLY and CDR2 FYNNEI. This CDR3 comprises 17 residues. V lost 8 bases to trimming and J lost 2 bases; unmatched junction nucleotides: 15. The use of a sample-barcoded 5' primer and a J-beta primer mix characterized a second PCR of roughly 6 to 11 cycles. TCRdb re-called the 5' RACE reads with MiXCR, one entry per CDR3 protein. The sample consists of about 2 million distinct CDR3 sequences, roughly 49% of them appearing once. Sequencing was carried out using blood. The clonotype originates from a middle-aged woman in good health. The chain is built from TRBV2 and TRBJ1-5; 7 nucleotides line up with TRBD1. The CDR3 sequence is CASSVYRDSPGNQPQHF. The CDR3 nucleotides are TGTGCCAGCTCAGTCTACCGGGACAGCCCTGGCAATCAGCCCCAGCATTTT.